This TCR beta chain was found in a study of molecular identifiers for immune sequencing clone quantification. This clonotype was counted at least ten times. The sorting of naive CD8 T cells used the CD8+CD4-CCR7+CD45RA+ phenotype. Each CDR3 protein gets one entry after TCRdb re-called the PCR reads with MiXCR. Found here are approximately 37,000 distinct CDR3 sequences, about a fifth of them singletons; the top ten hold approximately 1.2%. The germline V gene encodes CDR1 SGHDT and CDR2 YYEEEE. This CDR3 is built from 14 residues. After removal of 5 bases from V and 2 bases from J, the junction contained 4 bases not matched to a gene.

This TCR was sampled from a human donor in good health. Some libraries in this study had Jurkat cell RNA spiked in. The chain links TRBV5-6 to TRBJ2-1, with 7 bases lining up with TRBD1. Sequencing used naive CD8+ T cells from blood, with Jurkat cell RNA spiked in. The subset denotes: FACS-sorted CD8+CD4-CCR7+CD45RA+ naive T cells. The CDR3 sequence: CASSIGQAYNEQFF. For the CDR3, the DNA is TGTGCCAGCAGTATAGGACAGGCCTACAATGAGCAGTTCTTC.